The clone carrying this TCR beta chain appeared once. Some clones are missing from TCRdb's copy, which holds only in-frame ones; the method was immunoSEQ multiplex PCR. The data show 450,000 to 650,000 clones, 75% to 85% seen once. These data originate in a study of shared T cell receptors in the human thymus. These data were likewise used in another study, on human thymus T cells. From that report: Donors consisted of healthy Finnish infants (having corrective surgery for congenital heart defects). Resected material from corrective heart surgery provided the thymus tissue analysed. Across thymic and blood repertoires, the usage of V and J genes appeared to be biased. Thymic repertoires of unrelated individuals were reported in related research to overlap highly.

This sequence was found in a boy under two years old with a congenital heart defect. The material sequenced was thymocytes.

CDR3 region: CASSESEGGATDTQYF. Here the CDR3 DNA reads TGTGCCAGCAGTGAAAGTGAGGGAGGGGCCACAGATACGCAGTATTTT. This chain links TRBV6-1 with TRBJ2-3, with 7 bases aligning to TRBD2. Germline CDR1 MNHNS, CDR2 SASEGT. CDR3 size: 16 residues. The V segment lost 2 bases and the J segment 2 bases; nucleotides outside the gene matches: 7.